The sample holds many counts of the clone carrying this T cell receptor beta chain. Priming of first-strand cDNA relied on TRAV- and TRBV-specific primers (covering alpha and beta chains). TCRs underwent about 22 PCR cycles of amplification with a constant-region primer and V-primer adapter. TCRdb used MiXCR to reprocess the reads, holding one entry per CDR3 protein. The sample records around 64,000 distinct CDR3 sequences, 26% being singletons. The time point is: before trial treatment. The presence of advanced solid tumors lacking tumor-infiltrating lymphocytes characterized eligible patients. These data originate in a study of low-dose radiotherapy and immunotherapy resistance in tumors. CDR1 MNHEY and CDR2 SVGEGT come from the germline V gene. The CDR3 runs 15 residues. V shed 8 bases and J shed 1 base, with 17 bases lying between them.

The chain recombines TRBV6-2 or TRBV6-3 with TRBJ2-5; possibly TRBD1 for D (6 bases). This TCR was sampled from a male donor with rectosigmoid adenocarcinoma. The source was PBMCs, collected before treatment. The CDR3 protein is CASSKYGGGQETQYF. Written as DNA, the CDR3 is TGTGCCAGCTCCAAATATGGGGGCGGCCAAGAGACCCAGTACTTC.